This TCR beta chain was found in a study of blood T cell repertoires in COVID-19. Turning to the study itself: Italy, Spain and the United States were the sources of the convalescent and acute COVID-19 samples.

In the authors' methods: Cell counts per sample came from amplifying reference gene primers. Here immunoSEQ multiplex PCR was the method, and the copy in TCRdb shows in-frame clones only, minus some. That table supplies the V and J calls and clone size; D and trimming were determined from the DNA. This table holds approximately 330,000 clones, about 86% found once. Trimming removed 7 bases at V and 9 bases at J, with 17 bases between. Looked up from germline, CDR1 is LNHDA and CDR2 is SQIVND (reference sequence). The CDR3 runs to 13 residues. Sequencing input: PBMCs or T cells enriched from blood (not recorded which). The chain has TRBV19 and TRBJ2-3, with D possibly matching TRBD2 (6 bases). This TCR came from a middle-aged woman with acute COVID-19. CDR3: CASISRGQGTQYF. In DNA form, the CDR3 reads TGTGCCAGTATTTCGCGGGGCCAAGGGACGCAGTATTTT.